The sequence of this T cell receptor beta chain was determined in a study of cytomegalovirus exposure and HLA in healthy donors. This CDR3 is built from 14 residues. Germline CDR1 and CDR2: SGHDT and YYEEEE. The V end lost 5 bases, the J end lost 2 bases, and 13 bases lay between the germline ends. Findings and limits, study-wide: The classifier reportedly diagnosed cytomegalovirus status with high sensitivity and specificity.

The study ran its PCR with 60 Vbeta and 13 Jbeta primers. Profiling relied on immunoSEQ multiplex PCR, and the TCRdb table lists in-frame clones only, not all of them. The sample lists 150,000 or so clones, 74% occurring once. In the case of this clone: Its antigen remains unidentified.

The chain links TRBV5-6 to TRBJ2-5; D perhaps matches TRBD1 (6 bases). This receptor was taken from a man aged 30 to 39 in good health and CMV-seronegative. The sample consisted of PBMCs. The CDR3 coding sequence is TGTGCCAGCAGTTGGGCGACAGGTCAAGAGACCCAGTACTTC. Translation: CASSWATGQETQYF.